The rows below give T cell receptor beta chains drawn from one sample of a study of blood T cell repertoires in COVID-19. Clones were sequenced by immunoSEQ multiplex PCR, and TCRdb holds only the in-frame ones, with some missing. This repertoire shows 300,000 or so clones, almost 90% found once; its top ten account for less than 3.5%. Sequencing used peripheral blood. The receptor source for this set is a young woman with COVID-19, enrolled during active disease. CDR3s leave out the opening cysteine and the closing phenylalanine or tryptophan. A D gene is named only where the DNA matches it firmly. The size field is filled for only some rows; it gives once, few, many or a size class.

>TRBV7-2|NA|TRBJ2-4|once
ASSLTWQGHKNIQY
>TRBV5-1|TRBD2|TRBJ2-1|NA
ASSLELAGNNEQF
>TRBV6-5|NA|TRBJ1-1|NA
ASSAQGNTEAF
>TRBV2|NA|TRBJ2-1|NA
ASSEAEGSSYNEQF
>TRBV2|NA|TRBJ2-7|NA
ASSMDIAYEQY
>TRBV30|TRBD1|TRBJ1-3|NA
AWAITGAVGNTIY
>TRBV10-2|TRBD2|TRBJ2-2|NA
ASSPTSGRWNTGELF
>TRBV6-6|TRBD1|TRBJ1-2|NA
ASSHYRITEQGPSGYT
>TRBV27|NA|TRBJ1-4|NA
ASSLAGGEKLF
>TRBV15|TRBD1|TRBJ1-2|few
ATSRGQPYGYT
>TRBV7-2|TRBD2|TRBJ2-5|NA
ASSDTGTIETQY
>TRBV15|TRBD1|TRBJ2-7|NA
ATSPGGQGYEQY
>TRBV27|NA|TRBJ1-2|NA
ASSLSGEGSGGYT
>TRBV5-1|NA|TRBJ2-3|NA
ASSLEASLGTQY
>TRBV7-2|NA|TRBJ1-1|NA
ASSLGSTEAF
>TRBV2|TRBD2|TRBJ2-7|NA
ASSGPGLAGRYEQY
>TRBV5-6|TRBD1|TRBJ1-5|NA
ASSFGQGKPQH
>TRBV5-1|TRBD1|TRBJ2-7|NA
ASSLADRDYEQY
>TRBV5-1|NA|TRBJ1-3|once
ASSLDGGNTIY
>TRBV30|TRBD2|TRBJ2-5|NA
AWGLGLAGGETQY
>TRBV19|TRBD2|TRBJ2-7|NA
ASTPQAGGPRHEQY
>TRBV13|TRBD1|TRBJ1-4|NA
ASSPTGLPNEKLF